This section outlines one TCR beta chain sequence together with its context. The protocol was immunoSEQ multiplex PCR, while the TCRdb copy is restricted to in-frame clones and leaves out a portion. Of tens of thousands of clones listed, approximately 94% are singletons. This specimen comes from a study of technical replicates of blood from a handful of donors. The germline V gene encodes CDR1 SGHNT and CDR2 YENEEA. V lost 2 bases and J 5 bases, leaving 13 bases between the germline ends. This CDR3 has 14 residues. The receptor was isolated from a human donor in good health. This rearrangement joins TRBV11-3 to TRBJ2-7, with D possibly TRBD2 on 5 matching bases. Specimen: T cells isolated from PBMCs. CDR3 bases: TGTGCCAGCAGCTTACATGACCTCGGGAACGAGCAGTACTTC. Its translation: CASSLHDLGNEQYF.